The 5 T cell receptor beta chains in this list originate from one sample, sequenced in a study of cytomegalovirus exposure and HLA in healthy donors. PCR primers comprised 60 Vbeta and 13 Jbeta primers. Libraries were prepared by immunoSEQ multiplex PCR; TCRdb keeps only in-frame clonotypes and omits some of them. The sample lists roughly 120,000 clones, roughly 79% occurring once. Input material: PBMCs. The receptor set was obtained from a woman between 25 and 40 years old in good health and CMV-seronegative.

J is TRBJ2-7 and V is TRBV6-1, with a possible D match to TRBD1 (6 bases). The V gene lost 4 bases and the J gene lost 4 bases, with 26 bases spanning the gap. Germline V gene sequence: CDR1 MNHNS, CDR2 SASEGT. The CDR3 has 18 amino acids. In DNA, the CDR3 is TGTGCCAGCAGTGTCATATTGGAGAGGGTCCCTAGGGGGTACGAGCAGTACTTC. This sequence encodes CASSVILERVPRGYEQYF.

This clone occurred a few times. Sequence at one end of the junction differs from germline and may be a read error. This sequence joins TRBV7-8 and TRBJ2-4; D is perhaps TRBD2 (6 bases). Germline V gene lookup returns CDR1 SGHVS and CDR2 FQNEAQ. This CDR3 is built from 13 residues. The CDR3 here is CASSLGRGAGSDF. The CDR3 nucleotides read TGTGCCAGCAGCTTGGGGCGCGGGGCCGGAAGCGACTTC.

The rearrangement links TRBV5-8 to TRBJ1-3; D not certain. Germline V lookup: CDR1 SGHTS, CDR2 YDEGEE. The CDR3 runs 15 residues. V lost 2 bases and J lost 4, with 13 bases in between. CDR3 protein: CASSFTRTGGNTIYF. CDR3 DNA: TGTGCCAGCAGCTTCACCCGGACTGGGGGAAACACCATATATTTT.

V and J are TRBV28 and TRBJ2-7; possible D gene TRBD2, 5 bases. The germline CDR1 and CDR2 sequences are MDHEN and SYDVKM. The length of the CDR3 is 14 residues. Trimming took 7 bases from V and 2 from J, leaving 15 bases between them. The CDR3 nucleotides read TGTGCCAGCACCGTCGGTACGGGAACCTACGAGCAGTACTTC. Amino acids: CASTVGTGTYEQYF.

J is TRBJ1-4 and V is TRBV5-1; D unclear. Trimming cost V 3 bases and J 8 bases, with 8 bases left between them. CDR1 is SGHRS, CDR2 YFSETQ, per germline. The CDR3 has 12 residues. CDR3 in amino acids: CASSWEGEKLFF. DNA for the CDR3: TGCGCCAGCAGCTGGGAGGGAGAAAAACTGTTTTTT.